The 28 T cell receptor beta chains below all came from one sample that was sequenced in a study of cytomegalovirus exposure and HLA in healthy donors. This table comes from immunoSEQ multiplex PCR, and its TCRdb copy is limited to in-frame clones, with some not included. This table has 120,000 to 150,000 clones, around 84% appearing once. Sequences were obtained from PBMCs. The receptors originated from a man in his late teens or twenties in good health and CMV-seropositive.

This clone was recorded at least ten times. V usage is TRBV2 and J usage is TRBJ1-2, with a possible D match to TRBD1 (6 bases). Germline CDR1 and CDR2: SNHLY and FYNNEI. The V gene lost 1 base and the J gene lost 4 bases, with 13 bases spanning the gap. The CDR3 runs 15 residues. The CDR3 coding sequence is TGTGCCAGCAGTGAAGACAGGGTAAAGCTCTATGGCTACACCTTC. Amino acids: CASSEDRVKLYGYTF.

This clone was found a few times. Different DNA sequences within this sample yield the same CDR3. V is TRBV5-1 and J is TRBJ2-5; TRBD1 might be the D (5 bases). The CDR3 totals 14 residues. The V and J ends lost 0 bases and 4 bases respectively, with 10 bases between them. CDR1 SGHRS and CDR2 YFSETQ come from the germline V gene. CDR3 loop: CASSLAGRGETQYF. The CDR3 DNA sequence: TGCGCCAGCAGCTTGGCTGGTAGGGGAGAGACCCAGTACTTC.

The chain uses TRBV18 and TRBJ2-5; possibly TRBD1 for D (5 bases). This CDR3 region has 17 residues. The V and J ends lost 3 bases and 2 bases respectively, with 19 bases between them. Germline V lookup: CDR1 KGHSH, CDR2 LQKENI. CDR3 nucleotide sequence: TGTGCCAGCTCACCGCAATTGAAACGGACACCGCAAGAGACCCAGTACTTC. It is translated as CASSPQLKRTPQETQYF.

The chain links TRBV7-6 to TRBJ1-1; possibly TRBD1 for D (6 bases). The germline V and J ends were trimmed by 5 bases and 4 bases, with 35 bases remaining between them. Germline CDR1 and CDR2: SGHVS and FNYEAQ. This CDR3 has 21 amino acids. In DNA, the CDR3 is TGTGCCAGCAGCCTATTCCCCCGAGCGGTTTTGGGGGACACAAGGTCCACTGAAGCTTTCTTT. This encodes CASSLFPRAVLGDTRSTEAFF.

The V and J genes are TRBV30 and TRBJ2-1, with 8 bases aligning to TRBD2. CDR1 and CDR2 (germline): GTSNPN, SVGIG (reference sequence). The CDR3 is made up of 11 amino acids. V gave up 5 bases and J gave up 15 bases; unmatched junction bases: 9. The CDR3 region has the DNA TGTGCCTGGGGGAGAATAGCGGGATTGTTCTTC. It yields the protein CAWGRIAGLFF.

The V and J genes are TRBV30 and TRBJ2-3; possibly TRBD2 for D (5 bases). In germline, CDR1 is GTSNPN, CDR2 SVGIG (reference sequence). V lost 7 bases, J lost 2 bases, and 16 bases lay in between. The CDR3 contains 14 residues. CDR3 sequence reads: CASSGLSFTDTQYF. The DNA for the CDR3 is TGTGCCTCCTCCGGACTGAGTTTCACAGATACGCAGTATTTT. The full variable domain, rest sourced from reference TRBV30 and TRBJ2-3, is SQTIHQWPATLVQPVGSPLSLECTVEGTSNPNLYWYRQAAGRGLQLLFYSVGIGQISSEVPQNLSASRPQDRQFILSSKKLLLSDSGFYLCASSGLSFTDTQYFGPGTRLTVL.

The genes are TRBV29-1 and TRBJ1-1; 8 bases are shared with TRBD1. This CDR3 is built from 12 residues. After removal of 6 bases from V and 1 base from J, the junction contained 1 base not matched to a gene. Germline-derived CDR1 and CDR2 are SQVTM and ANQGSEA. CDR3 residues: CSVGQGNTEAFF. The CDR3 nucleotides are TGCAGCGTCGGACAGGGGAACACTGAAGCTTTCTTT.

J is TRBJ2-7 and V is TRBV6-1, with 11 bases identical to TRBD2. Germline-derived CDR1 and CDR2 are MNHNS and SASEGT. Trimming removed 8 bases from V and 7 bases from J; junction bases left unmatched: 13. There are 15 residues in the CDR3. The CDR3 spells CASAGVAGGRGEQYF. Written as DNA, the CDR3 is TGTGCCAGCGCGGGAGTAGCGGGGGGGCGTGGGGAGCAGTACTTC.

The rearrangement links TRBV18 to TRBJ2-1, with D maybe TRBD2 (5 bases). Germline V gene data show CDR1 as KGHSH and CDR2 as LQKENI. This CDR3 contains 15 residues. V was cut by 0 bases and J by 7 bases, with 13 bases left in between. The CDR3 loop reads CASSPPTGSRNEQFF. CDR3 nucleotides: TGTGCCAGCTCACCACCGACGGGATCAAGGAATGAGCAGTTCTTC. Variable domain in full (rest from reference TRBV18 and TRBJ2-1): NAGVMQNPRHLVRRRGQEARLRCSPMKGHSHVYWYRQLPEEGLKFMVYLQKENIIDESGMPKERFSAEFPKEGPSILRIQQVVRGDSAAYFCASSPPTGSRNEQFFGPGTRLTVL.

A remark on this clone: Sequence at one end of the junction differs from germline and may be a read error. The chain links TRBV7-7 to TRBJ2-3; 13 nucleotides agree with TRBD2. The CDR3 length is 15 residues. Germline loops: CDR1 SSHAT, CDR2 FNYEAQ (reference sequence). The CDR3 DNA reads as TGTGCTAGCAGCCGGACTAGCGGGAGCGCAGATACGCAGTATTTT. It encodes CASSRTSGSADTQYF.

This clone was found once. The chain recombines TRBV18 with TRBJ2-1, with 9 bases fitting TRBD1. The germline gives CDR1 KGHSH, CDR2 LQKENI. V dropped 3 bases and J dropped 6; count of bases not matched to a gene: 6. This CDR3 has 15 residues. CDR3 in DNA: TGTGCCAGCTCACCCACAGGGGGCGCGGGCAATGAGCAGTTCTTC. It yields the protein CASSPTGGAGNEQFF.

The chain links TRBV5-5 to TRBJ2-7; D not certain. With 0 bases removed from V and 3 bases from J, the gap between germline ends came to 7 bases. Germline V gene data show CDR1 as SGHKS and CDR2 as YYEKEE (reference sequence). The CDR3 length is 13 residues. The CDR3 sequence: CASSLAPGYEQYF. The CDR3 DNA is TGTGCCAGCAGCTTGGCCCCGGGCTACGAGCAGTACTTC.

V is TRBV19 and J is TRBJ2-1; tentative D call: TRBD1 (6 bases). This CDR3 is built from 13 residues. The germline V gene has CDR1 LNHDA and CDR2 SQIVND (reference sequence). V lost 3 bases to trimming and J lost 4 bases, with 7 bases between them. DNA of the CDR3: TGTGCCAGTAGTATCGGACAGTACAATGAGCAGTTCTTC. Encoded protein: CASSIGQYNEQFF.

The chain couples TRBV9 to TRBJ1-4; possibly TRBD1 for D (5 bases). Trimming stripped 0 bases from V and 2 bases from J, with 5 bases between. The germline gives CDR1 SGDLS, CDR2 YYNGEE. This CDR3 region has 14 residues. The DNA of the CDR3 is TGTGCCAGCAGCGTAGAGGGGACTAATGAAAAACTGTTTTTT. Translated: CASSVEGTNEKLFF.

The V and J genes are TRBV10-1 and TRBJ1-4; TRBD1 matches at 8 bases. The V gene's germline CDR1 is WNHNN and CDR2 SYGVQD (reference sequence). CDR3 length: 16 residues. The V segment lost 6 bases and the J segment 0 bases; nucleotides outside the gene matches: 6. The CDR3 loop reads CASSNRGAATNEKLFF. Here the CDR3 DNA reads TGCGCCAGCAGCAACAGGGGGGCCGCAACTAATGAAAAACTGTTTTTT.

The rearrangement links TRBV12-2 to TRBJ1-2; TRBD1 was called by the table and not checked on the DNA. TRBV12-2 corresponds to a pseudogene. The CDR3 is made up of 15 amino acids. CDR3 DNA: TGTGCAAGTCGCTTAGTAGGGGACAGGGCGTATGGCTACACCTTC. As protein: CASRLVGDRAYGYTF.

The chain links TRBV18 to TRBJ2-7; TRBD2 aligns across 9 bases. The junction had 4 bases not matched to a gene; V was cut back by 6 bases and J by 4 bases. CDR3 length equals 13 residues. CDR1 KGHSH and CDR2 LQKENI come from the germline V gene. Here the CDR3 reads CASSVTSGYEQYF. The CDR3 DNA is TGTGCCAGCTCCGTGACTAGCGGATACGAGCAGTACTTC.

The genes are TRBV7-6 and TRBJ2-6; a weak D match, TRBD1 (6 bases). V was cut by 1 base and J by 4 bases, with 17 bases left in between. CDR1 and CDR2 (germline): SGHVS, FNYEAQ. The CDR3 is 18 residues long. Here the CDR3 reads CASSLDGGPPLGANVLTF. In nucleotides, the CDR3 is TGTGCCAGCAGCTTAGATGGGGGCCCGCCATTGGGGGCCAACGTCCTGACTTTC.

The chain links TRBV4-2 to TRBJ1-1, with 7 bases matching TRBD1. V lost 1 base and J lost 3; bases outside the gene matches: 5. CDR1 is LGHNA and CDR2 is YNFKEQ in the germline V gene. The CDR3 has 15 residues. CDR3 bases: TGTGCCAGCAGCCAAGGACAGGGTTTAGACACTGAAGCTTTCTTT. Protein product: CASSQGQGLDTEAFF.

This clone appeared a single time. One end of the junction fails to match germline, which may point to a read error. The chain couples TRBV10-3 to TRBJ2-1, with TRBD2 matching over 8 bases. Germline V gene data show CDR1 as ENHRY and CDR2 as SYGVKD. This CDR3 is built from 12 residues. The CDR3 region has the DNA TGTGCCATCAGTGAGTGGCGGGAGGCCCCACTCTTC. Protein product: CAISEWREAPLF.

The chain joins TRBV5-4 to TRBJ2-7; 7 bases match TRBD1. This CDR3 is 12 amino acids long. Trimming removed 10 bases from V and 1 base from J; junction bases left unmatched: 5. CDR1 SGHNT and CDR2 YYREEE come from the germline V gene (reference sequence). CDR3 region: CAVNRGSYEQYF. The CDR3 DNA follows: TGTGCCGTAAACAGGGGTTCCTACGAGCAGTACTTC.

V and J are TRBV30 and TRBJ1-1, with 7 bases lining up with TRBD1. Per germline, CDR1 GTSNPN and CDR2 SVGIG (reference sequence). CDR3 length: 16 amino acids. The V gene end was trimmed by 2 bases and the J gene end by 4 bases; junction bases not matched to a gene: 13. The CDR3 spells CAWSRPTGVVGTEAFF. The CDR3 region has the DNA TGTGCCTGGAGTCGACCCACAGGGGTCGTGGGCACTGAAGCTTTCTTT.

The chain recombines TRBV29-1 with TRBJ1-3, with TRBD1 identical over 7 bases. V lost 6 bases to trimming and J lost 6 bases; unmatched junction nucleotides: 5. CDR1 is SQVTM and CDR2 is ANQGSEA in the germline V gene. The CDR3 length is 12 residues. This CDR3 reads CSVGTEKNTIYF. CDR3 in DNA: TGCAGCGTCGGGACAGAGAAAAACACCATATATTTT.

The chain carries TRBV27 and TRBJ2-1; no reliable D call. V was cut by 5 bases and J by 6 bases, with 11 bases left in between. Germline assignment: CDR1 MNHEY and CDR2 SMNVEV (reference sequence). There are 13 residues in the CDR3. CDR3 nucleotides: TGTGCCAGCAGTCCAGGCCTACCCAATGAGCAGTTCTTC. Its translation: CASSPGLPNEQFF.

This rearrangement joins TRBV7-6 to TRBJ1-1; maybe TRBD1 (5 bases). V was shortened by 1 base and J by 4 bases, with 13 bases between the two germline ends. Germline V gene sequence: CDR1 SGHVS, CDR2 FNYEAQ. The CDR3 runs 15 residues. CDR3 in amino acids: CASSLGTDGGTEAFF. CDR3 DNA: TGTGCCAGCAGCTTAGGAACAGACGGGGGCACTGAAGCTTTCTTT.

CDR3 in amino acids: CASSQTGGSKGGYTF. The CDR3 DNA follows: TGTGCCAGCAGCCAGACAGGGGGCTCTAAGGGCGGCTACACCTTC. This chain links TRBV13 with TRBJ1-2; the match to TRBD1 covers 10 bases. CDR3 length: 15 amino acids. V shed 5 bases, J shed 8 bases, and the junction held 11 bases outside the gene matches. Germline assignment: CDR1 PRHDT and CDR2 FYEKMQ (reference sequence).

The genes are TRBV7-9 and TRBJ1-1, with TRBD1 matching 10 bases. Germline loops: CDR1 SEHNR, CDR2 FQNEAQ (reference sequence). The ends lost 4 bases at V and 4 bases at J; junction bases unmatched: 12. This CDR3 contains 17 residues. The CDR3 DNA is TGTGCCAGCAGCTCACCCCGGGACAGGGGATTCGGCACTGAAGCTTTCTTT. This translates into CASSSPRDRGFGTEAFF.

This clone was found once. The CDR3 loop is CASSEGTSSIRETQYF. The DNA of the CDR3 is TGTGCCAGCAGCGAGGGGACTAGCTCAATCCGGGAGACCCAGTACTTC. J is TRBJ2-5 and V is TRBV9; 9 positions match TRBD2. This CDR3 has 16 residues. The V gene end was trimmed by 3 bases and the J gene end by 5 bases; junction bases not matched to a gene: 11. Per the germline V gene, CDR1 is SGDLS and CDR2 is YYNGEE.